This T cell receptor (beta chain) was retrieved from a study of Ad26.COV2.S vaccination and SARS-CoV-2 variants. In this sample, this clone turned up once. TCRdb's table, derived via immunoSEQ multiplex PCR, lists solely in-frame clones and lacks some. The repertoire holds hundreds of thousands of clones, with around 88% as singletons. As for treatment: approximately 18 received Ad26.COV2.S at low or high dose, single or two shots; roughly five received placebo; per-sample allocation not given. Specimen acquisition occurred on day 63 following the initial vaccine or placebo injection. This receptor was obtained from a person between 18 and 65 years old who received the Ad26.COV2.S COVID-19 vaccine or a placebo. The sequencing used peripheral blood, collected in a trial of Ad26.COV2.S vaccine versus placebo.

The CDR3 sequence is CASSPSTSTETQYF. DNA of the CDR3: TGTGCCAGCTCACCCTCGACTAGCACGGAGACCCAGTACTTC. This chain uses TRBV18 with TRBJ2-5, with 7 bases fitting TRBD2. The CDR3 runs to 14 residues. Per germline, CDR1 KGHSH and CDR2 LQKENI. V gave up 3 bases and J gave up 5 bases; unmatched junction bases: 6.